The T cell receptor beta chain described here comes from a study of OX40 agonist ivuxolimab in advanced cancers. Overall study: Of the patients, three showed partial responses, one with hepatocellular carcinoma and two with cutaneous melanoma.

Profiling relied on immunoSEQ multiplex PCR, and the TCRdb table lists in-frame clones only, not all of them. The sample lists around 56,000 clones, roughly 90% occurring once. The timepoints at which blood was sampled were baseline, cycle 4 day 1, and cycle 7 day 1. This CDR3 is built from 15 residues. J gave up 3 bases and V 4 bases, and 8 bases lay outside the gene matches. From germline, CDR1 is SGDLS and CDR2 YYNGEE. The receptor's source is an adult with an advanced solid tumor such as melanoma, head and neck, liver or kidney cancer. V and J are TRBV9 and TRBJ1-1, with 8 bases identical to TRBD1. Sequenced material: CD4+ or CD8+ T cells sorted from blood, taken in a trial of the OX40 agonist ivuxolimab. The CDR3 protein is CASSFGQGKDTEAFF. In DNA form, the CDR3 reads TGTGCCAGCAGCTTCGGACAGGGAAAGGACACTGAAGCTTTCTTT.